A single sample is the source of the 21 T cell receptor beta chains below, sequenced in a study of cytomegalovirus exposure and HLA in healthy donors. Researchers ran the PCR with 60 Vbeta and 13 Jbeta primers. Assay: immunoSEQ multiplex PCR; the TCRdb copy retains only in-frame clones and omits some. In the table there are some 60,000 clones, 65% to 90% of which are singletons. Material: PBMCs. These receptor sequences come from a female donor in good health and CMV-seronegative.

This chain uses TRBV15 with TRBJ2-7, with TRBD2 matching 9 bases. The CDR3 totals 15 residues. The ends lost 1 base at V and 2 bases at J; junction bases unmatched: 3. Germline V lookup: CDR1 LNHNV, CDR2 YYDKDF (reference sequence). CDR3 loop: CATSRGLAETYEQYF. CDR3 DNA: TGTGCCACCAGCAGAGGACTAGCGGAGACCTACGAGCAGTACTTC.

As DNA, the CDR3 is TGTGCCAGCAGCTTGTGGGACAGTAGCACAGATACGCAGTATTTT. Translated, it gives CASSLWDSSTDTQYF. The rearrangement joins TRBV7-2 to TRBJ2-3; 7 bases match TRBD1. Germline CDR1 and CDR2: SGHTA and FQGNSA. The CDR3 extends over 15 amino acids. Germline trimming cut 3 bases from V and 0 bases from J; bases unmatched to any gene: 3.

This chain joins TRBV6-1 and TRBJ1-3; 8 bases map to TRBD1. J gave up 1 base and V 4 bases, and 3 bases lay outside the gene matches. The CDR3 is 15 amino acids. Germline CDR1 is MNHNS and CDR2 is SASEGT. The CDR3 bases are TGTGCCAGCAGTGCGGACAGGGTTTCTGGAAACACCATATATTTT. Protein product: CASSADRVSGNTIYF.

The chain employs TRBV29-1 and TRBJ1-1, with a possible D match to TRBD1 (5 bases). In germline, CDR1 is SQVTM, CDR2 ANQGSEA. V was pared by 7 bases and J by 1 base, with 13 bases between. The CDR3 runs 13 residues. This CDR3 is CSGLGQGNTEAFF. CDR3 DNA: TGCAGCGGACTAGGGCAGGGGAACACTGAAGCTTTCTTT.

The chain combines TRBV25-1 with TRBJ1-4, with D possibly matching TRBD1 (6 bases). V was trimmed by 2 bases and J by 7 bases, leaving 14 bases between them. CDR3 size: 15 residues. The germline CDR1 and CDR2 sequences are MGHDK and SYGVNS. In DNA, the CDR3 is TGTGCCAGCAGTGAACAGAAACAGGGCGGTGAAAAACTGTTTTTT. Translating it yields CASSEQKQGGEKLFF.

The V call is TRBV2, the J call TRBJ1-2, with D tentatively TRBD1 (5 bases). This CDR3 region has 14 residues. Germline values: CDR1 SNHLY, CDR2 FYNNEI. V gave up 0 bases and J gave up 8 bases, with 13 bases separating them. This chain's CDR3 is CASSEAGGLNGYTF. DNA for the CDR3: TGTGCCAGCAGTGAAGCGGGGGGATTGAACGGCTACACCTTC.

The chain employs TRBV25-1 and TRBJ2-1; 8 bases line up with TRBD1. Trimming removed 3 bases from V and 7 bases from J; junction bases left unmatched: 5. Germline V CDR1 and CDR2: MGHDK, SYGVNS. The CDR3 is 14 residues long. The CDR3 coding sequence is TGTGCCAGCAGTGATTGGACAGGGAGAAATGAGCAGTTCTTC. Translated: CASSDWTGRNEQFF.

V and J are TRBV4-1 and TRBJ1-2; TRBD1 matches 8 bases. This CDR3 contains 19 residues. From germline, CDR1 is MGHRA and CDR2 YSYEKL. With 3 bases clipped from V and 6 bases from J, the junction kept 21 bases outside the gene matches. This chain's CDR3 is CASSQSGTGLIASTNGYTF. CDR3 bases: TGCGCCAGCAGCCAGTCCGGGACAGGCCTAATCGCATCCACAAATGGCTACACCTTC.

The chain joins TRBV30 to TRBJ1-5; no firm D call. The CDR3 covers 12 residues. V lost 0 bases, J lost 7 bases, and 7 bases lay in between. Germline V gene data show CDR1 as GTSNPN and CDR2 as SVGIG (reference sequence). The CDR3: CAWSVRGQPQHF. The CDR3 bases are TGTGCCTGGAGTGTACGGGGACAGCCCCAGCATTTT.

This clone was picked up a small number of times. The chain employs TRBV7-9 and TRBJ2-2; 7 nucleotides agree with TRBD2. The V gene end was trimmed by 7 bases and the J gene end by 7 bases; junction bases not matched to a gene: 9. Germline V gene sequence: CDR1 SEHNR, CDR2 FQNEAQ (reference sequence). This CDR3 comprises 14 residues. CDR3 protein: CASNIHRGVGELFF. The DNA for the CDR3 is TGTGCCAGCAATATTCATCGGGGGGTCGGGGAGCTGTTTTTT.

CDR3: CASSPPTGPNYGYTF. DNA for the CDR3: TGCGCCAGCAGCCCACCGACAGGGCCCAACTATGGCTACACCTTC. The chain employs TRBV5-1 and TRBJ1-2; 7 nucleotides align to TRBD1. Trimming took 4 bases from V and 2 from J; bases not matched to a gene: 8. Germline lookup yields CDR1 SGHRS and CDR2 YFSETQ. The CDR3 sequence is 15 residues long.

The DNA of the CDR3 is TGTGCCAGTAGTATATCGGCCCAGGGGGGCGACGAGCAGTACTTC. It yields the protein CASSISAQGGDEQYF. The chain links TRBV19 to TRBJ2-7; TRBD1 is a possible D gene (7 bases). The CDR3 extends over 15 amino acids. V was pared by 2 bases and J by 5 bases, with 16 bases between. CDR1 and CDR2 (germline): LNHDA, SQIVND (reference sequence).

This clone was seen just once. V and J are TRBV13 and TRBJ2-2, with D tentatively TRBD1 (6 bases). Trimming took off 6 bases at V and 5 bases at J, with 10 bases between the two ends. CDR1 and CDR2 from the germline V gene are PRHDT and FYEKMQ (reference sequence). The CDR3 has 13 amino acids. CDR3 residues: CASRRTVTGELFF. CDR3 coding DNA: TGTGCCAGCAGGAGGACAGTGACCGGGGAGCTGTTTTTT.

CDR3 in amino acids: CASSSGQGANTEAFF. The DNA for the CDR3 is TGTGCCAGCAGTTCCGGGCAGGGGGCAAACACTGAAGCTTTCTTT. This chain links TRBV6-6 with TRBJ1-1; 8 bases are a match to TRBD1. CDR3 length equals 15 residues. V trimming: 4 bases; J trimming: 2 bases; junction bases outside the gene matches: 6. CDR1 and CDR2 (germline): MNHNY, SVGAGI (reference sequence).

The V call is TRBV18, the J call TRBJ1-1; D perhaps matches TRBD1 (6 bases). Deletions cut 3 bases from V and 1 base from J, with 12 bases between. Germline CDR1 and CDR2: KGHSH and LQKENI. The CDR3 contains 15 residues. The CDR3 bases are TGTGCCAGCTCACCCCAACAGGGCCGGAACACTGAAGCTTTCTTT. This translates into CASSPQQGRNTEAFF. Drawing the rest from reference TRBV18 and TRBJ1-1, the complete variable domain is NAGVMQNPRHLVRRRGQEARLRCSPMKGHSHVYWYRQLPEEGLKFMVYLQKENIIDESGMPKERFSAEFPKEGPSILRIQQVVRGDSAAYFCASSPQQGRNTEAFFGQGTRLTVV.

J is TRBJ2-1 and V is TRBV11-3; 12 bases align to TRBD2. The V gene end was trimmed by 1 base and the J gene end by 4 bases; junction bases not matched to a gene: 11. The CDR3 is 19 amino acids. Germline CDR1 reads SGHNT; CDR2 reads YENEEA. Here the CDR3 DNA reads TGTGCCAGCAGCTTAGGGGGACTAGCGGGTCTCGAGGGGTACAATGAGCAGTTCTTC. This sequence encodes CASSLGGLAGLEGYNEQFF.

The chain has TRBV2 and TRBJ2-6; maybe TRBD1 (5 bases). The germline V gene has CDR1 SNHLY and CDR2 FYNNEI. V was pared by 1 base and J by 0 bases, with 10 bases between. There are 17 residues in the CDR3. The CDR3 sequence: CASSEVGQSSGANVLTF. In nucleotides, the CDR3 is TGTGCCAGCAGTGAAGTGGGGCAGAGCTCTGGGGCCAACGTCCTGACTTTC. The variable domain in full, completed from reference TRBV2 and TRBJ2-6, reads EPEVTQTPSHQVTQMGQEVILRCVPISNHLYFYWYRQILGQKVEFLVSFYNNEISEKSEIFDDQFSVERPDGSNFTLKIRSTKLEDSAMYFCASSEVGQSSGANVLTFGAGSRLTVL.

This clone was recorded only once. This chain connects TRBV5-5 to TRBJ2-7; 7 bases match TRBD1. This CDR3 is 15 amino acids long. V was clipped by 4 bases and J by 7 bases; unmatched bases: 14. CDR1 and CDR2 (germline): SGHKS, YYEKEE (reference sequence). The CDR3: CASSLIQGFVLEQYF. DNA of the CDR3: TGTGCCAGCAGCCTAATACAGGGGTTTGTGTTAGAGCAGTACTTC.

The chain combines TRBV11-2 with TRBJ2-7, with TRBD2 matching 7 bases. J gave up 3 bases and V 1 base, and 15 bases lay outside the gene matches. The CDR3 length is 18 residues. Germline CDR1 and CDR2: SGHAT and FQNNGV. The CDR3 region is CASSLAWSGAGSGYEQYF. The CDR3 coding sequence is TGTGCCAGCAGCTTAGCGTGGAGCGGGGCAGGCTCGGGCTACGAGCAGTACTTC.

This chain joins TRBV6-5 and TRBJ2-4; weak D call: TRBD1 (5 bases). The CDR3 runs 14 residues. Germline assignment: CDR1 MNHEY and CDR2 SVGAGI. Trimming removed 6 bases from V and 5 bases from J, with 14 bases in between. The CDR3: CASRSRGGENIQYF. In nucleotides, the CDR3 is TGTGCCAGCAGATCAAGGGGTGGGGAAAACATTCAGTACTTC.

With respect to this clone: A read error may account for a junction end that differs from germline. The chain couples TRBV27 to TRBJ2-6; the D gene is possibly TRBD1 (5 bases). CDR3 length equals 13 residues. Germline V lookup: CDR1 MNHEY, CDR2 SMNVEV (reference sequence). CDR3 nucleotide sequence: TGTGCCAGCAGTTTACCTGGGGCCAACGGCCTGACTTTC. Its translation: CASSLPGANGLTF.